The clone carrying this TCR beta chain was counted only a few times. Its antigen is still unknown. This record comes from a study of T cells after yellow fever vaccination. Germline CDR1 and CDR2: SGHTA and FQGNSA. CDR3 length equals 13 residues. The V end was cut by 4 bases, the J end by 9 bases, with 13 bases between. Study results and caveats: Clones from primary vaccination mostly reappeared after the booster (roughly 95% CD4, approximately 91% CD8).

TCRdb ran MiXCR on the 5' RACE reads and lists one entry per CDR3 protein. The sample lists about 160,000 distinct CDR3 sequences, approximately 6.7% occurring once. The sample in question was CD4+ T cells sorted from PBMCs, obtained 5 days after the first yellow fever vaccination. V usage is TRBV7-2 and J usage is TRBJ2-1, with D perhaps TRBD1 (6 bases). This TCR derives from a man aged 18 to 29 who received the YFV17D yellow fever vaccine. The CDR3 nucleotides read TGTGCCAGCAGCTACAGGGATGGGGGTGAGCAGTTCTTC. It encodes CASSYRDGGEQFF.